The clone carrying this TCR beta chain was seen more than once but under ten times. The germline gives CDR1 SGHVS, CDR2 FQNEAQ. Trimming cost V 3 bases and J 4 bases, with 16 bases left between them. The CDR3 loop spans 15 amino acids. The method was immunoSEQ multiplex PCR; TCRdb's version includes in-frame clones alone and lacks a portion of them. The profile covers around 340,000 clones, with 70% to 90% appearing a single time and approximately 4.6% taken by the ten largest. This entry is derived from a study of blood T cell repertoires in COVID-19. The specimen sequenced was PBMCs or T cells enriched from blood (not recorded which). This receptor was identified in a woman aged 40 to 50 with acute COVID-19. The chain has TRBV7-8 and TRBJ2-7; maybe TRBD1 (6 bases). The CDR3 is CASSLAQGRGYEQYF. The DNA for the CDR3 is TGTGCCAGCAGCTTGGCACAGGGACGGGGTTACGAGCAGTACTTC. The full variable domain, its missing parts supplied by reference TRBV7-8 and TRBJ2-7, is GAGVSQSPRYKVAKRGQDVALRCDPISGHVSLFWYQQALGQGPEFLTYFQNEAQLDKSGLPSDRFFAERPEGSVSTLKIQRTQQEDSAVYLCASSLAQGRGYEQYFGPGTRLTVT.